The clone carrying this T cell receptor beta chain was counted a single time. The data stem from a study of control samples from healthy donors and cancer patients. CDR1 and CDR2 (germline): DFQATT, SNEGSKA (reference sequence). Trimming cost V 3 bases and J 3 bases; bases outside gene matches: 8. CDR3 length equals 15 residues. Clones were sequenced by immunoSEQ multiplex PCR, and TCRdb holds only the in-frame ones, with some missing. The repertoire includes about 110,000 clones, 70% to 85% of them detected once, and roughly 6.5% sits in the top ten. The rearrangement uses TRBV20-1 and TRBJ2-4, with 7 bases aligning to TRBD2. The source is a man in his late teens or twenties in good health. Material for sequencing was blood. CDR3 DNA: TGCAGTGCTAGTGTAGTTGGGGACTACAAAAACATTCAGTACTTC. Amino acid sequence: CSASVVGDYKNIQYF.